The entry below describes one T cell receptor beta chain. The antigen remains undetermined. The data originate from a study of Ad26.COV2.S vaccination and SARS-CoV-2 variants. Study observations and caveats: Analyses that measured TCR breadth and depth may have underestimated total T cell responses. Vaccinees displayed broader spike-specific TCR repertoires than placebo recipients.

Germline V gene lookup returns CDR1 SEHNR and CDR2 FQNEAQ (reference sequence). The CDR3 runs 14 residues. V was clipped by 3 bases and J by 4 bases; unmatched bases: 3. Sequencing used immunoSEQ multiplex PCR; TCRdb keeps in-frame clones, though not all of them. The table shows some 420,000 clones, with 85% to 90% occurring only once. Treatment reported: roughly 19 received Ad26.COV2.S at low or high dose, single or two shots; about 5 received placebo; per-sample allocation not given. Day 63 after the first vaccine or placebo injection was the time point for sampling. It was an adult aged 18-55 years in Boston who was the donor.

The input for sequencing was peripheral blood, taken in a trial of Ad26.COV2.S vaccine versus placebo. The chain links TRBV7-9 to TRBJ2-3; TRBD1 matches 8 bases. The origin of this receptor is a person aged 18 to 59 who received the Ad26.COV2.S COVID-19 vaccine or a placebo. CDR3 bases: TGTGCCAGCAGCTTTTACAGGGGGGCAGATACGCAGTATTTT. Protein sequence: CASSFYRGADTQYF.